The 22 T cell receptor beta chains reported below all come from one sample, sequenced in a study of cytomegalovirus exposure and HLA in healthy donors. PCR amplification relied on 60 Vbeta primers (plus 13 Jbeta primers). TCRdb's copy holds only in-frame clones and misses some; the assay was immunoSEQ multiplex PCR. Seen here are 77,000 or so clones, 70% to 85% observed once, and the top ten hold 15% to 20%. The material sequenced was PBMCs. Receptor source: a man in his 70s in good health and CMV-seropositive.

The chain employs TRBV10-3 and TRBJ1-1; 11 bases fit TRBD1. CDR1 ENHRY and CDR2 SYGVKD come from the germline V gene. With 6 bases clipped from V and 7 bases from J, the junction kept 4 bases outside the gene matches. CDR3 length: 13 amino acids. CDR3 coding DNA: TGTGCCATCAGAAGGACAGGGGGCGGTGAAGCTTTCTTT. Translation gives CAIRRTGGGEAFF.

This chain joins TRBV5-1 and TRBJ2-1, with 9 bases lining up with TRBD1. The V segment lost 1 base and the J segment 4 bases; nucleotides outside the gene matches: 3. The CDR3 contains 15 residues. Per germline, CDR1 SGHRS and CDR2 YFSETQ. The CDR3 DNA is TGCGCCAGCAGCTTGTCAGGACAGGGGTACAATGAGCAGTTCTTC. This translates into CASSLSGQGYNEQFF.

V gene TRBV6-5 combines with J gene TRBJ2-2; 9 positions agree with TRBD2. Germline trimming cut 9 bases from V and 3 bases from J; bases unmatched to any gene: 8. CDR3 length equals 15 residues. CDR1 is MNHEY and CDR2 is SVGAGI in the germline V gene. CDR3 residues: CASAGGGAYTGELFF. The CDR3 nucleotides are TGTGCCAGTGCGGGGGGGGGCGCGTACACCGGGGAGCTGTTTTTT.

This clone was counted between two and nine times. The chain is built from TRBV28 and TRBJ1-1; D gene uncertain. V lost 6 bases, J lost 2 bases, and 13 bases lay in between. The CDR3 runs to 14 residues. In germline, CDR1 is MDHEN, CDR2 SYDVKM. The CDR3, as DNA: TGTGCCAGCAGGGCAACGGGGATCAACACTGAAGCTTTCTTT. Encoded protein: CASRATGINTEAFF.

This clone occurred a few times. CDR3 sequence: CAISRQEDNSPLHF. The CDR3 DNA reads as TGTGCCATCAGCCGACAGGAAGATAATTCACCCCTCCACTTT. This chain connects TRBV10-3 to TRBJ1-6; possibly TRBD1 for D (6 bases). CDR1 is ENHRY and CDR2 is SYGVKD in the germline V gene. The CDR3 totals 14 residues. Deletions cut 6 bases from V and 5 bases from J, with 11 bases between.

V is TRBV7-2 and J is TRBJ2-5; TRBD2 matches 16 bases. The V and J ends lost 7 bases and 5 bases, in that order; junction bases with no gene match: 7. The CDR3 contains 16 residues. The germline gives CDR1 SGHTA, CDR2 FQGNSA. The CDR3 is CASKPGLAGGQETQYF. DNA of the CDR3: TGTGCCAGCAAGCCGGGACTAGCGGGGGGGCAGGAGACCCAGTACTTC.

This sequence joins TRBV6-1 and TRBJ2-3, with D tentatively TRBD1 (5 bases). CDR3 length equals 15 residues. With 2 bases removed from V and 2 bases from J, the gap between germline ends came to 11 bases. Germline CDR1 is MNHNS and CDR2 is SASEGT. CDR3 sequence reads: CASSEFYRITDTQYF. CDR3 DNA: TGTGCCAGCAGTGAATTCTACAGGATCACAGATACGCAGTATTTT.

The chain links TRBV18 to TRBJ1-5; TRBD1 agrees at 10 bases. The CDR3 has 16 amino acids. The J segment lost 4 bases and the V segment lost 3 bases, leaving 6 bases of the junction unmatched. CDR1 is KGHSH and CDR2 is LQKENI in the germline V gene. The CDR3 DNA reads TGTGCCAGCTCACCTGGGACAGGGGCCCTTAATCAGCCCCAGCATTTT. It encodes CASSPGTGALNQPQHF.

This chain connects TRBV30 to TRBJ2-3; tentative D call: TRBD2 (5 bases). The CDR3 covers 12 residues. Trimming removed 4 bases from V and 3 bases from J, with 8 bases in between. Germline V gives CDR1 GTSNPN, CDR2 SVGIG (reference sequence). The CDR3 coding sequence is TGTGCCTGGACCCGGGGAACAGATACGCAGTATTTT. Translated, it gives CAWTRGTDTQYF.

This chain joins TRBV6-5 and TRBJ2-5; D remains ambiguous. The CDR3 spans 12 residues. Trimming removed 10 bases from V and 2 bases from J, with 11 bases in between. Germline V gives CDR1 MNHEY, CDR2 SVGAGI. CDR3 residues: CATTTAQETQYF. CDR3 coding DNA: TGTGCCACTACGACTGCTCAAGAGACCCAGTACTTC.

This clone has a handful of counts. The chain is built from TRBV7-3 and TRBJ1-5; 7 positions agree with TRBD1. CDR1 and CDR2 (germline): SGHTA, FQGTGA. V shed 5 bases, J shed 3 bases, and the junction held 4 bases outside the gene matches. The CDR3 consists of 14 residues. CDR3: CASSQGTDNQPQHF. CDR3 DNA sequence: TGTGCCAGCAGCCAAGGGACAGACAATCAGCCCCAGCATTTT.

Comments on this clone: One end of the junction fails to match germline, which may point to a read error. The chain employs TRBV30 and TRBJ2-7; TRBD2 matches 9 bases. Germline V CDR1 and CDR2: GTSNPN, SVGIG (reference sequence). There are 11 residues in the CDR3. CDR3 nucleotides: TGTGCCTGGAGTGCTCAGCGGGAGGTAAATTTC. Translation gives CAWSAQREVNF.

For the CDR3, the DNA is TGTGCCGTCGGGACTAGCGGAATTGAAGCAGATACGCAGTATTTT. Residues: CAVGTSGIEADTQYF. The chain has TRBV10-3 and TRBJ2-3; TRBD2 matches at 11 bases. V trimming: 11 bases; J trimming: 4 bases; junction bases outside the gene matches: 11. The germline CDR1 and CDR2 sequences are ENHRY and SYGVKD. The CDR3 extends over 15 amino acids.

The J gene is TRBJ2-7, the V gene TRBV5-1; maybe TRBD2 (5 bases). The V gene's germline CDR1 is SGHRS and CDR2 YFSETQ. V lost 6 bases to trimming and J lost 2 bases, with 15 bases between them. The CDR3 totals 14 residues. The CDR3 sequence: CASTSGISAYEQYF. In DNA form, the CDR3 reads TGCGCCAGCACCTCGGGGATTTCGGCCTACGAGCAGTACTTC. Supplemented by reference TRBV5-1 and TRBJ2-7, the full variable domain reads KAGVTQTPRYLIKTRGQQVTLSCSPISGHRSVSWYQQTPGQGLQFLFEYFSETQRNKGNFPGRFSGRQFSNSRSEMNVSTLELGDSALYLCASTSGISAYEQYFGPGTRLTVT.

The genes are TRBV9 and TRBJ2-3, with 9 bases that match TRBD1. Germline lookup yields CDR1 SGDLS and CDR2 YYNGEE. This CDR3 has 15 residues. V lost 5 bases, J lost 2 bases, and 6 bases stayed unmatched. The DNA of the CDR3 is TGTGCCAGCAGACCTGGACAGGGGTTCACAGATACGCAGTATTTT. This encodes CASRPGQGFTDTQYF.

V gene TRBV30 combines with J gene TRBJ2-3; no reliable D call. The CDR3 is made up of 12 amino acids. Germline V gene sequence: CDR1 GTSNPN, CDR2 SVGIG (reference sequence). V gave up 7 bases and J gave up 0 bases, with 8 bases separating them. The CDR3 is CAFSGSTDTQYF. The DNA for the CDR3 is TGTGCCTTCTCCGGGAGCACAGATACGCAGTATTTT.

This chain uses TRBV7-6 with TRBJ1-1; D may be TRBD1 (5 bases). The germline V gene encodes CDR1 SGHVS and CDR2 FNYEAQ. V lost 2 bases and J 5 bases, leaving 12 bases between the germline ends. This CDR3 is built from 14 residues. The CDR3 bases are TGTGCCAGCAGCTTAAAGGAGGGGATTACTGAAGCTTTCTTT. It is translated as CASSLKEGITEAFF.

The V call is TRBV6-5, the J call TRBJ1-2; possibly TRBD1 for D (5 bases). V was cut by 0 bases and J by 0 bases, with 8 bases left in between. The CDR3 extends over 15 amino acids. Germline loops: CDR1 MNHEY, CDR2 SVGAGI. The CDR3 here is CASSYSTASNYGYTF. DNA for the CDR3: TGTGCCAGCAGTTACTCGACAGCTTCTAACTATGGCTACACCTTC.

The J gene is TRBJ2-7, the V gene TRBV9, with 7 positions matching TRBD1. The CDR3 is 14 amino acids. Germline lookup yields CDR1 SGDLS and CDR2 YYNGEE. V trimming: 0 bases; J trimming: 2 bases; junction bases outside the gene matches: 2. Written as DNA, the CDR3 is TGTGCCAGCAGCGTAGTCAGGGGGACCTACGAGCAGTACTTC. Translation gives CASSVVRGTYEQYF.

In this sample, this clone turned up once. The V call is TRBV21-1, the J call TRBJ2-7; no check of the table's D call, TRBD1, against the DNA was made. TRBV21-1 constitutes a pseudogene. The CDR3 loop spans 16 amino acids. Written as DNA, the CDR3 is TGTGCCAGCAGCATAAGACTTAGGGACAGGGGTCCCGAGCAGTACTTC. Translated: CASSIRLRDRGPEQYF.

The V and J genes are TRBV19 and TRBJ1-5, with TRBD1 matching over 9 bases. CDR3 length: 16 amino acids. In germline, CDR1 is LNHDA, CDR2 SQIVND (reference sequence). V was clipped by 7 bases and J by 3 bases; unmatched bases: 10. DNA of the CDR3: TGTGCCAGTAAGTTCCCCGGACAGGGGCTCAATCAGCCCCAGCATTTT. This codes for CASKFPGQGLNQPQHF.

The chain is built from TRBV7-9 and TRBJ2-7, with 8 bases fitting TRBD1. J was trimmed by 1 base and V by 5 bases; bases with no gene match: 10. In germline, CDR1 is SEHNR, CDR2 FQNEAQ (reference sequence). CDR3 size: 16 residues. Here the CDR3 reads CASSRFSGQGSYEQYF. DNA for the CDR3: TGTGCCAGCAGCAGATTTTCCGGACAGGGTTCCTACGAGCAGTACTTC.